This passage covers 3 T cell receptor beta chains from one sample sequenced in a study of monozygotic twins with inflammatory bowel disease. After re-calling the 5' RACE reads, TCRdb lists one entry per CDR3 protein, DNA absent. This sample's clone table lists about 380,000 distinct CDR3 sequences. The sample comprised blood. Receptors were obtained from a human donor with ulcerative colitis or Crohn's disease, or a healthy co-twin of an affected twin (not recorded which).

The chain is built from TRBV20-1 and TRBJ1-2; no DNA is available, so the TRBD1 call from TCRdb remains unchecked. CDR1 is DFQATT and CDR2 is SNEGSKA in the germline V gene (reference sequence). The CDR3 runs to 14 residues. The CDR3 loop reads CIGAGTGINYGYTF.

The V and J genes are TRBV12-3 or TRBV12-4 and TRBJ2-5; without DNA, the TCRdb call of TRBD2 cannot be checked. The CDR3 spans 17 residues. CDR3 amino acids: CASSPVGLAGVQETQYF.

The chain carries TRBV3-1 and TRBJ1-1; TCRdb lists TRBD1, though no DNA is available to test this call. The CDR3 has 14 residues. Germline V gene lookup returns CDR1 LGHDT and CDR2 YNNKEL (reference sequence). CDR3 sequence: CASRLWTGNTEAFF.